This T cell receptor beta chain was obtained from a study of shared T cell receptors in the human thymus. Some clones are missing from TCRdb's copy, which holds only in-frame ones; the method was immunoSEQ multiplex PCR. The sample has 600,000 or so clones, roughly 86% seen once. The CDR3 contains 11 residues. Germline V gives CDR1 DFQATT, CDR2 SNEGSKA (reference sequence). V dropped 2 bases and J dropped 3 bases, with 5 bases sitting between them. Notes on this clone: This sample includes further DNA sequences coding for the same CDR3.

The sample also formed part of further work on human thymus T cells. That report notes: Corrective surgery for congenital heart defects was being performed on the healthy Finnish infants who were the donors. Resected material from corrective heart surgery provided the thymus tissue analysed. Gene usage for V and J segments appeared biased in thymic and blood repertoires. In unrelated individuals, thymic repertoires overlapped highly, according to related research.

The sequence was collected from a boy in the first two years of life with a congenital heart defect. The sequenced material came from thymocytes. V usage is TRBV20-1 and J usage is TRBJ2-7; unclear D gene. The CDR3 sequence is CSARSSYEQYF. The CDR3 DNA reads as TGCAGTGCTAGATCGAGCTACGAGCAGTACTTC.